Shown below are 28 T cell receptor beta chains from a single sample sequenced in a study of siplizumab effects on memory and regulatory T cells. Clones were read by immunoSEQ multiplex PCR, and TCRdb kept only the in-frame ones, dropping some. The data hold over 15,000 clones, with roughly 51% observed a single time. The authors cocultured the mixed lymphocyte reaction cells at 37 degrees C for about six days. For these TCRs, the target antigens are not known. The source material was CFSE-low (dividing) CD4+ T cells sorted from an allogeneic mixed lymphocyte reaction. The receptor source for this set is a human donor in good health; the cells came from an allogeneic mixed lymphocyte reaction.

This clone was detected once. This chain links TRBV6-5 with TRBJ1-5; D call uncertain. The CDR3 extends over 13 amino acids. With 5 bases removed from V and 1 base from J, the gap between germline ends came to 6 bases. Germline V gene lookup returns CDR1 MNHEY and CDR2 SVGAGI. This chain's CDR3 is CASSEQSNQPQHF. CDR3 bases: TGTGCCAGCAGTGAACAGAGCAATCAGCCCCAGCATTTT.

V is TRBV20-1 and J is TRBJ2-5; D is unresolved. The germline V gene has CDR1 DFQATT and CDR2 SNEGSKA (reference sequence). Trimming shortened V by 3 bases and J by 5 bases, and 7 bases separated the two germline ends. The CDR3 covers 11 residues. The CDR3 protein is CSASYGETQYF. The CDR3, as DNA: TGCAGTGCTAGTTATGGTGAGACCCAGTACTTC.

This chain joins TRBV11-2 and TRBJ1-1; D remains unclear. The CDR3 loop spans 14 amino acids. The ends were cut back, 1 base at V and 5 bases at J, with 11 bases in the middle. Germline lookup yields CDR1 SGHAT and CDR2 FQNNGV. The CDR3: CASSLATFRTEAFF. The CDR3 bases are TGTGCCAGCAGCTTAGCTACATTTAGGACTGAAGCTTTCTTT.

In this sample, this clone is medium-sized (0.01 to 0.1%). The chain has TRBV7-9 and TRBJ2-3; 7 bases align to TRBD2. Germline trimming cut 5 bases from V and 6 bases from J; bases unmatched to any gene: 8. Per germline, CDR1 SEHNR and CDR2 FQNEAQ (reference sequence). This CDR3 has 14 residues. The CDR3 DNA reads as TGTGCCAGCAGCCAAGCGGGGTGGGGTGATACGCAGTATTTT. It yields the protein CASSQAGWGDTQYF.

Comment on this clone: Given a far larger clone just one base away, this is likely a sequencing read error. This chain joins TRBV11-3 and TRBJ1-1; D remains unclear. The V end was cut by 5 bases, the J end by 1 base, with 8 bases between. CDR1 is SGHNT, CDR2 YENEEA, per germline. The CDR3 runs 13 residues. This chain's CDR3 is CASSLLQNTEAFF. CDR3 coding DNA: TGTGCCAGCAGCCTATTACAGAACACTGAAGCTTTCTTT.

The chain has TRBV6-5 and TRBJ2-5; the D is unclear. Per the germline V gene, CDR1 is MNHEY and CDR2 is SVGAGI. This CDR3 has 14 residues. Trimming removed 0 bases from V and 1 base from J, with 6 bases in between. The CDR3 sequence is CASSYSPAQETQYF. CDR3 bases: TGTGCCAGCAGTTACTCGCCGGCCCAAGAGACCCAGTACTTC.

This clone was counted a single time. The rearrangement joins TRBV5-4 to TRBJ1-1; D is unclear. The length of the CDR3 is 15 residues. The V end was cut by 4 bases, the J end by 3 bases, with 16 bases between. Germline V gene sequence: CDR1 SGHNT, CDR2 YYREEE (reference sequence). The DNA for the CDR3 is TGTGCCAGCAGCCAAGTCGGCTCGGGTTACACTGAAGCTTTCTTT. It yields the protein CASSQVGSGYTEAFF. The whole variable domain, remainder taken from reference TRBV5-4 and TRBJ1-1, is ETGVTQSPTHLIKTRGQQVTLRCSSQSGHNTVSWYQQALGQGPQFIFQYYREEENGRGNFPPRFSGLQFPNYSSELNVNALELDDSALYLCASSQVGSGYTEAFFGQGTRLTVV.

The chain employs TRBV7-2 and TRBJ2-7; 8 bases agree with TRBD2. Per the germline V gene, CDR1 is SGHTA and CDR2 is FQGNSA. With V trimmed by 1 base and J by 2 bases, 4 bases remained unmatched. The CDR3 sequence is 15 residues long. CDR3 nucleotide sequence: TGTGCCAGCAGCTTAGGGCGGGGGGACGCCTACGAGCAGTACTTC. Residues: CASSLGRGDAYEQYF.

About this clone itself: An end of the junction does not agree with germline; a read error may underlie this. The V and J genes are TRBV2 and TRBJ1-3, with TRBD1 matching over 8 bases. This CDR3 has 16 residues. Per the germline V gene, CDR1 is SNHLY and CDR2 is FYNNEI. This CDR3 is CASREGGQAAGNTIYF. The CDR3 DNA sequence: TGTGCCAGCAGGGAAGGGGGACAGGCGGCAGGAAACACCATATATTTT.

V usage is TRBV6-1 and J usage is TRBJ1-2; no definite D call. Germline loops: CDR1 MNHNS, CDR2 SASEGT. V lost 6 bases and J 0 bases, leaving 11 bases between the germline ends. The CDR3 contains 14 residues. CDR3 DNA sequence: TGTGCCAGCAGAGAGGCCCTAGCTAACTATGGCTACACCTTC. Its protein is CASREALANYGYTF.

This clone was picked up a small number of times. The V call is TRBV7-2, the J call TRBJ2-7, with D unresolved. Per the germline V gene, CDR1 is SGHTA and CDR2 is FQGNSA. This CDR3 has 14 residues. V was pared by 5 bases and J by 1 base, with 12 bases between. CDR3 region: CASSLASGSYEQYF. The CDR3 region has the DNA TGTGCCAGCAGCCTGGCCTCCGGGTCCTACGAGCAGTACTTC. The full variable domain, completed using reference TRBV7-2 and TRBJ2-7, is GAGVSQSPSNKVTEKGKDVELRCDPISGHTALYWYRQSLGQGLEFLIYFQGNSAPDKSGLPSDRFSAERTGGSVSTLTIQRTQQEDSAVYLCASSLASGSYEQYFGPGTRLTVT.

The CDR3 spells CASAPSGGWNEQFF. The DNA for the CDR3 is TGCGCGTCGGCCCCTAGCGGGGGGTGGAATGAGCAGTTCTTC. V gene TRBV5-1 combines with J gene TRBJ2-1; 11 bases line up with TRBD2. The CDR3 spans 14 residues. Germline values: CDR1 SGHRS, CDR2 YFSETQ.

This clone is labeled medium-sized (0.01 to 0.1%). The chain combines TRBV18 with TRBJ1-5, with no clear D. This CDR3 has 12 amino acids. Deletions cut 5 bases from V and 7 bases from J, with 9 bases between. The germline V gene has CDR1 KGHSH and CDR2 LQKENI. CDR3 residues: CASSTRSQPQHF. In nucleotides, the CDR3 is TGTGCCAGCTCAACACGTTCCCAGCCCCAGCATTTT.

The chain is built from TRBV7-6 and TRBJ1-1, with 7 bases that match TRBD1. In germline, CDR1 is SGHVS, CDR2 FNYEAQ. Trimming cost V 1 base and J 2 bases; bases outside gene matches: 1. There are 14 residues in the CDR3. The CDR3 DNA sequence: TGTGCCAGCAGCTTAGGACAGGGAAACACTGAAGCTTTCTTT. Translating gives CASSLGQGNTEAFF.

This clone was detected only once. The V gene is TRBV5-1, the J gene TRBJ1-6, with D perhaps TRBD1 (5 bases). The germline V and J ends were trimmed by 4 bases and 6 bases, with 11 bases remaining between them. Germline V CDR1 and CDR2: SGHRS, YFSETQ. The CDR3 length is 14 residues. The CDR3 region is CASSQGQGNSPLHF. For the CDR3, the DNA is TGCGCCAGCAGCCAAGGGCAGGGTAATTCACCCCTCCACTTT.

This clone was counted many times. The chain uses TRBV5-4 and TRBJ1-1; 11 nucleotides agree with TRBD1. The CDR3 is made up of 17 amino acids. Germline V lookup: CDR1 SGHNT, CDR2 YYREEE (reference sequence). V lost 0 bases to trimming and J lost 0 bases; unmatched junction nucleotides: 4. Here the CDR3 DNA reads TGTGCCAGCAGCTTGGCGTGGACAGGGGGCCTGAACACTGAAGCTTTCTTT. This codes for CASSLAWTGGLNTEAFF.

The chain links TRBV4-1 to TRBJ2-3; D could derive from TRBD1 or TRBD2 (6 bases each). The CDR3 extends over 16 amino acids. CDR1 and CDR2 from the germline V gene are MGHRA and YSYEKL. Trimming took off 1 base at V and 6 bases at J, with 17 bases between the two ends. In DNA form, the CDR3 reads TGCGCCAGCAGCCAAGTCCTAGGGGGGACGAGGGATACGCAGTATTTT. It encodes CASSQVLGGTRDTQYF.

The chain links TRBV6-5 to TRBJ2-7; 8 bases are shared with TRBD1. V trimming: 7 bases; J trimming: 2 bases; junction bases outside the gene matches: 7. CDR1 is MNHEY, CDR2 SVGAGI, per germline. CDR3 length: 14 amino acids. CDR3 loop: CASMRSGGAYEQYF. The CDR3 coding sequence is TGTGCCAGCATGAGGTCAGGGGGCGCCTACGAGCAGTACTTC.

CDR3 sequence reads: CASSTPGGSNYGYTF. The CDR3 nucleotides are TGTGCCAGCAGTACCCCAGGGGGTTCCAACTATGGCTACACCTTC. V and J are TRBV28 and TRBJ1-2, with TRBD1 matching 7 bases. Germline-derived CDR1 and CDR2 are MDHEN and SYDVKM. This CDR3 has 15 amino acids. V dropped 5 bases and J dropped 2; count of bases not matched to a gene: 8.

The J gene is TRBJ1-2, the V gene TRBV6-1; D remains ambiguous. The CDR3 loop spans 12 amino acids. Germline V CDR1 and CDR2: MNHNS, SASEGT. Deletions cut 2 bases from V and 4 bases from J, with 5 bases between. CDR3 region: CASSERTYGYTF. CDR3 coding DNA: TGTGCCAGCAGTGAAAGAACCTATGGCTACACCTTC.

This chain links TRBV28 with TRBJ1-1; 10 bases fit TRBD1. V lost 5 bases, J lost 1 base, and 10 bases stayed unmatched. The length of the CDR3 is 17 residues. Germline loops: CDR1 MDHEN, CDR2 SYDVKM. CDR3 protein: CASSQSPGTGANTEAFF. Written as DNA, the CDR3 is TGTGCCAGCAGTCAAAGTCCCGGGACAGGGGCGAACACTGAAGCTTTCTTT.

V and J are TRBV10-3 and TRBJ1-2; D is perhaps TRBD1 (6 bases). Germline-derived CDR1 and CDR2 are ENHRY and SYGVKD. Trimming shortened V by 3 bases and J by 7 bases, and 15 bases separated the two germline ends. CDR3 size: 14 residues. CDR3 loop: CAISEQGLGRGYTF. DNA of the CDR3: TGTGCCATCAGTGAACAGGGTTTAGGGCGTGGCTACACCTTC.

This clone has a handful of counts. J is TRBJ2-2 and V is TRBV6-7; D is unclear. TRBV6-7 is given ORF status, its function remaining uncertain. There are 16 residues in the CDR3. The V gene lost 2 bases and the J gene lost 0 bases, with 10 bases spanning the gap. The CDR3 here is CASSYGQLSNTGELFF. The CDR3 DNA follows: TGTGCCAGCAGTTACGGTCAGCTTTCGAACACCGGGGAGCTGTTTTTT.

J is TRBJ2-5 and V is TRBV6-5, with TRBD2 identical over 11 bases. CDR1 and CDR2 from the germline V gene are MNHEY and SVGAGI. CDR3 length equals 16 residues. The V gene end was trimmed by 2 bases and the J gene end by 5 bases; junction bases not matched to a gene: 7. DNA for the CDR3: TGTGCCAGCAGTTACGGGCTAGCGGGGGGTTTGGAGACCCAGTACTTC. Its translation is CASSYGLAGGLETQYF.

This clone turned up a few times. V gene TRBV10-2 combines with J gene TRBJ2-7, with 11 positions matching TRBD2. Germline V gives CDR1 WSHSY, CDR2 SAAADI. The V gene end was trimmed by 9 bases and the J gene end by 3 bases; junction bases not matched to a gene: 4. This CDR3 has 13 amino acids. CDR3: CASTLAGGYEQYF. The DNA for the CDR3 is TGCGCCAGTACCCTAGCGGGGGGCTACGAGCAGTACTTC.

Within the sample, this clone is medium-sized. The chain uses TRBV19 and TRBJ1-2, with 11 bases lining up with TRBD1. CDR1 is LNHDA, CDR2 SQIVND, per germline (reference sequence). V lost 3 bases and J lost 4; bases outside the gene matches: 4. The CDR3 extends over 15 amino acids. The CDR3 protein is CASSIRTGGGYGYTF. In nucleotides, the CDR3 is TGTGCCAGTAGTATCCGGACAGGGGGCGGCTATGGCTACACCTTC.

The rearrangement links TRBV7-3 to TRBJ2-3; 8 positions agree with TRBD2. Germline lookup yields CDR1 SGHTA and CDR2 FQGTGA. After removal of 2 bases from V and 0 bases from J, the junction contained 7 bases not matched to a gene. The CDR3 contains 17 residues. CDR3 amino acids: CASSLGPASGSTDTQYF. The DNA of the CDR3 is TGTGCCAGCAGCTTAGGACCGGCTAGCGGGAGCACAGATACGCAGTATTTT.

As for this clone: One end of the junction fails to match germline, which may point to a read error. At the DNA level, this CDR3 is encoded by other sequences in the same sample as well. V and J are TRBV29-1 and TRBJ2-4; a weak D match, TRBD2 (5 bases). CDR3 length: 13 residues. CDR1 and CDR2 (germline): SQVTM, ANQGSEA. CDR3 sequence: CSVAQLAKNIQYF. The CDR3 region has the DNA TGCAGCGTTGCGCAGCTAGCCAAGAACATTCAGTACTTC.